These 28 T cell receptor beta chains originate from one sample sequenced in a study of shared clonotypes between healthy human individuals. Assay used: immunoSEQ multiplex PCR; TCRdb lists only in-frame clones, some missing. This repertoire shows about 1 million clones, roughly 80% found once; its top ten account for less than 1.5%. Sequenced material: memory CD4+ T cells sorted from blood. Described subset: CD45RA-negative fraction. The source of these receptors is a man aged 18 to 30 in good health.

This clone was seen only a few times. The CDR3 is CASSVAREDSPLHF. The CDR3 DNA reads TGTGCCAGCAGCGTTGCCAGGGAGGATTCACCCCTCCACTTT. The chain joins TRBV9 to TRBJ1-6, with D possibly being TRBD1 (5 bases). CDR3 length: 14 amino acids. Germline V gene data show CDR1 as SGDLS and CDR2 as YYNGEE. V was pared by 2 bases and J by 8 bases, with 11 bases between.

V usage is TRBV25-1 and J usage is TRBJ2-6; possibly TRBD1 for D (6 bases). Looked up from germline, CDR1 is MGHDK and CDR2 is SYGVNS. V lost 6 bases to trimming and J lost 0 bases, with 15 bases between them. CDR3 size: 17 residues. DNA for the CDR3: TGTGCCAGCAGCCACCCGGGACACCCCTCTGGGGCCAACGTCCTGACTTTC. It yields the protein CASSHPGHPSGANVLTF.

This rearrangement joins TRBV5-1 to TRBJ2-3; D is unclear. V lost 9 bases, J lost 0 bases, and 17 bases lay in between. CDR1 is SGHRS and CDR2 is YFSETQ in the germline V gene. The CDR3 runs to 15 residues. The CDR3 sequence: CATKPSARSTDTQYF. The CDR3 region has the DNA TGCGCCACTAAGCCGAGCGCCAGGAGCACAGATACGCAGTATTTT.

CDR3 region: CASSSGDPTDTQYF. CDR3 DNA: TGTGCCAGCAGTTCCGGAGACCCCACAGATACGCAGTATTTT. The chain is built from TRBV5-4 and TRBJ2-3; D gene ambiguous. V lost 5 bases, J lost 2 bases, and 12 bases lay in between. CDR3 length equals 14 residues. Germline V gene lookup returns CDR1 SGHNT and CDR2 YYREEE (reference sequence). Drawing the rest from reference TRBV5-4 and TRBJ2-3, the complete variable domain is ETGVTQSPTHLIKTRGQQVTLRCSSQSGHNTVSWYQQALGQGPQFIFQYYREEENGRGNFPPRFSGLQFPNYSSELNVNALELDDSALYLCASSSGDPTDTQYFGPGTRLTVL.

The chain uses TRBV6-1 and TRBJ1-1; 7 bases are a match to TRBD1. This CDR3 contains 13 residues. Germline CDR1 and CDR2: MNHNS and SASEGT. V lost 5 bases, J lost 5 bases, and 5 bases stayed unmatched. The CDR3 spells CASSRIQGTEAFF. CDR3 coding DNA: TGTGCCAGCAGTCGTATACAGGGGACTGAAGCTTTCTTT.

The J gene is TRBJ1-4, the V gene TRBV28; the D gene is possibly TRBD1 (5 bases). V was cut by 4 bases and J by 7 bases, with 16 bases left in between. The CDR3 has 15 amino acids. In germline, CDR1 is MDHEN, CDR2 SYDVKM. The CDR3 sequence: CASSSPGGNAEKLFF. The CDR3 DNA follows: TGTGCCAGCAGTTCCCCCGGGGGGAACGCTGAAAAACTGTTTTTT.

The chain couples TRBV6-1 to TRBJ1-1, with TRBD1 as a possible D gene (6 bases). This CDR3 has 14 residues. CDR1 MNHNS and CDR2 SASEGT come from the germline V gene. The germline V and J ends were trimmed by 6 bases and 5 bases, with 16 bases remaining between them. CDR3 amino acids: CASSLQGFGTEAFF. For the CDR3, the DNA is TGTGCCAGCAGCCTACAGGGATTCGGGACTGAAGCTTTCTTT.

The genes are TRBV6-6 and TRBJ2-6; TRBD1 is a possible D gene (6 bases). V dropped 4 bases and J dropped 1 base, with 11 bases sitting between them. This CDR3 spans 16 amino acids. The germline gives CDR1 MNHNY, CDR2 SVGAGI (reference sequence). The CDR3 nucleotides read TGTGCCAGCAGTTTCTCAACAGGGTCTGGGGCCAACGTCCTGACTTTC. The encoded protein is CASSFSTGSGANVLTF.

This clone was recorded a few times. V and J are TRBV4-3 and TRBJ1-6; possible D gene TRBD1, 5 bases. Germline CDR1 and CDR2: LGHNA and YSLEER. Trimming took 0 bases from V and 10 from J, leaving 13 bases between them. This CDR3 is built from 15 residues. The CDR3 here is CASSQDGGGGSPLHF. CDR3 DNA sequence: TGCGCCAGCAGCCAAGATGGCGGGGGGGGATCACCCCTCCACTTT.

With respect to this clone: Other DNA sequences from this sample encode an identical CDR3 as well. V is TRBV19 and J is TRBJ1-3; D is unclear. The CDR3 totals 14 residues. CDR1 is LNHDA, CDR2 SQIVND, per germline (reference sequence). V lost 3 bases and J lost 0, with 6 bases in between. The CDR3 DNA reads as TGTGCCAGTAGTATTCGGAGCTCTGGAAACACCATATATTTT. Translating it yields CASSIRSSGNTIYF. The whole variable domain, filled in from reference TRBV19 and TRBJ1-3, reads DGGITQSPKYLFRKEGQNVTLSCEQNLNHDAMYWYRQDPGQGLRLIYYSQIVNDFQKGDIAEGYSVSREKKESFPLTVTSAQKNPTAFYLCASSIRSSGNTIYFGEGSWLTVV.

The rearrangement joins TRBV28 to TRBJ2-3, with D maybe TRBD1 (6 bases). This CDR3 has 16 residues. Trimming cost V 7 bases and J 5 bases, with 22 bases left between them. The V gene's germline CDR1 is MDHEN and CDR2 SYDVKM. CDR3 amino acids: CASTANRDRPLDTQYF. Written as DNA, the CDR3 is TGTGCCAGCACCGCAAACAGGGATCGCCCATTAGATACGCAGTATTTT.

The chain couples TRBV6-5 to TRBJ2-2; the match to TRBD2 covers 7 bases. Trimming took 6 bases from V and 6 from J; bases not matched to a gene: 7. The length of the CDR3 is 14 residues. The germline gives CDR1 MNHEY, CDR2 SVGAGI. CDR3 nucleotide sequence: TGTGCCAGCAGGGGGCGGGAGTTCGCCGGGGAGCTGTTTTTT. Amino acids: CASRGREFAGELFF.

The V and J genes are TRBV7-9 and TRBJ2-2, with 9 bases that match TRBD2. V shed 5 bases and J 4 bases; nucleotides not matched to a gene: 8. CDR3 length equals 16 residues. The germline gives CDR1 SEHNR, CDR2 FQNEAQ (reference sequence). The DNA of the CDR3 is TGTGCCAGCAGCCCAAGCGGGAGGACCAGCACCGGGGAGCTGTTTTTT. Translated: CASSPSGRTSTGELFF.

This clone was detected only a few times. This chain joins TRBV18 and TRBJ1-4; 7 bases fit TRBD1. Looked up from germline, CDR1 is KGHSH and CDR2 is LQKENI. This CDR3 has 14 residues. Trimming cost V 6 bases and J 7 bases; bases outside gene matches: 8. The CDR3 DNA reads TGTGCCAGCTCGCAAGGGGGCCACGGTGAAAAACTGTTTTTT. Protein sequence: CASSQGGHGEKLFF.

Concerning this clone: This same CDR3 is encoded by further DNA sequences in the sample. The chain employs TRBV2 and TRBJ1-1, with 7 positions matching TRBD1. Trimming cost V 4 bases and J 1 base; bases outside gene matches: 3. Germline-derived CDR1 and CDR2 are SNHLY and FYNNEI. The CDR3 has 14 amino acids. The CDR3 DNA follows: TGTGCCAGCAGTGTTAAGGGGGCGAACACTGAAGCTTTCTTT. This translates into CASSVKGANTEAFF.

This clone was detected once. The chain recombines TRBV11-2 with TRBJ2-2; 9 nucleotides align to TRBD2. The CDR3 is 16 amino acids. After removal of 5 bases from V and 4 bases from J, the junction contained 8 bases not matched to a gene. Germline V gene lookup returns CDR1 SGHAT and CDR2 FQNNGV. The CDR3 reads CASSRTLAGATGELFF. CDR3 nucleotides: TGTGCCAGCAGCCGAACACTAGCGGGCGCCACCGGGGAGCTGTTTTTT.

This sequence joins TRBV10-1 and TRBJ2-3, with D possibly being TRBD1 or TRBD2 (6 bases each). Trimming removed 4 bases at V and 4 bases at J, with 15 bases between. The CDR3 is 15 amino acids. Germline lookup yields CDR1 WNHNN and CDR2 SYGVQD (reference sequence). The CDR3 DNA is TGCGCCAGCAGTGGGGGGGCTTTAGGGGCAGATACGCAGTATTTT. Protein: CASSGGALGADTQYF.

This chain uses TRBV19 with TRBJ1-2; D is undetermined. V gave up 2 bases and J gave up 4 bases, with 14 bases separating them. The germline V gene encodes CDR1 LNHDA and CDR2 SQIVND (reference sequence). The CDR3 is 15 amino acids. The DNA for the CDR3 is TGTGCCAGTAGTATATCGGACCATTTGGGCTATGGCTACACCTTC. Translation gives CASSISDHLGYGYTF.

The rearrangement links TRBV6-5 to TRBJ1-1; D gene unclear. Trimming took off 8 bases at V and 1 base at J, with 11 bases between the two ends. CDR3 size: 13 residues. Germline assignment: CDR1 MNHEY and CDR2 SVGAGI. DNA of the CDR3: TGTGCCAGCTCCAAGCAGGAGAACACTGAAGCTTTCTTT. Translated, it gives CASSKQENTEAFF.

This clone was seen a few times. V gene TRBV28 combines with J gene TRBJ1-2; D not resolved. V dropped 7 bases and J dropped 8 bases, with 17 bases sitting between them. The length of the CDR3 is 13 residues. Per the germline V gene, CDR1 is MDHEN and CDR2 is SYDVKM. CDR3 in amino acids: CASTPDGLRGYTF. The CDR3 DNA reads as TGTGCCAGCACCCCGGACGGACTTAGGGGCTACACCTTC.

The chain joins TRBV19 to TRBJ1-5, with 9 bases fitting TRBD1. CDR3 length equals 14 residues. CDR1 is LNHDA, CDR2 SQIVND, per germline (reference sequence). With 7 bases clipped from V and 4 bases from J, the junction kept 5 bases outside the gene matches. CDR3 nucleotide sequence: TGTGCCAGTAACCTGGGACAGGGTAATCAGCCCCAGCATTTT. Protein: CASNLGQGNQPQHF.

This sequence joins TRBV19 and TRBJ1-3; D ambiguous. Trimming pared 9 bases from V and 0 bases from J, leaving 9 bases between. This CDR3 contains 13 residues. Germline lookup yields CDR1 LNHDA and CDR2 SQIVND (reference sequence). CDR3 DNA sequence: TGTGCCAGCGCAGTGAGCTCTGGAAACACCATATATTTT. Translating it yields CASAVSSGNTIYF.

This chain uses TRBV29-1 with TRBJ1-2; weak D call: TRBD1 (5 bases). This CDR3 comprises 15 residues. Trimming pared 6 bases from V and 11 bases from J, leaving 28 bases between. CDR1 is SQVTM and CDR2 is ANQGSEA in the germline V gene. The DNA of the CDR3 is TGCAGCGTAGGAAGGACGACCCGGGGACCTGAGGGGTACACCTTC. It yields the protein CSVGRTTRGPEGYTF.

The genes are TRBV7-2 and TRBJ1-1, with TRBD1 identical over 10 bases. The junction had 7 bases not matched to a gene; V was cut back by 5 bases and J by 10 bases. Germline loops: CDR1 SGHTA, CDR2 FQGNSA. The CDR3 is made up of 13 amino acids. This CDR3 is CASSIRTGGLAFF. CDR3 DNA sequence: TGTGCCAGCAGCATAAGGACAGGGGGGTTAGCTTTCTTT.

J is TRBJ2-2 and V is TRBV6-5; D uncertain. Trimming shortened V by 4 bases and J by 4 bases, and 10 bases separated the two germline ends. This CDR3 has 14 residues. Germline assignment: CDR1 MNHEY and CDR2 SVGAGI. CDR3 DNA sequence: TGTGCCAGCAGTTCCTCTACTGGCACCGGGGAGCTGTTTTTT. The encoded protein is CASSSSTGTGELFF.

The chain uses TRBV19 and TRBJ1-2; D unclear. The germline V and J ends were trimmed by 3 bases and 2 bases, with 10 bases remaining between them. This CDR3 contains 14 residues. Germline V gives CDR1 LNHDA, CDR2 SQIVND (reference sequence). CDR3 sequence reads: CASSIPQENYGYTF. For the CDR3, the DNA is TGTGCCAGTAGTATCCCTCAGGAGAACTATGGCTACACCTTC.

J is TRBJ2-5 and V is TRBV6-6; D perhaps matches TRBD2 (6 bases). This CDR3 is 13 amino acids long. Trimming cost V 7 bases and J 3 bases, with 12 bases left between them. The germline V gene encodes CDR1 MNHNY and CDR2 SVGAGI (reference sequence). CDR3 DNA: TGTGCCAGCAATCTCCCGGGGGAAGAGACCCAGTACTTC. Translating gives CASNLPGEETQYF.

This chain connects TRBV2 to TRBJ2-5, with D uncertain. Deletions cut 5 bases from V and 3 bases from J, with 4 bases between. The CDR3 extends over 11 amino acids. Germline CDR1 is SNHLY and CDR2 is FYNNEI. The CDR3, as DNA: TGTGCCAGCAGTACTAAAGAGACCCAGTACTTC. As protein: CASSTKETQYF.